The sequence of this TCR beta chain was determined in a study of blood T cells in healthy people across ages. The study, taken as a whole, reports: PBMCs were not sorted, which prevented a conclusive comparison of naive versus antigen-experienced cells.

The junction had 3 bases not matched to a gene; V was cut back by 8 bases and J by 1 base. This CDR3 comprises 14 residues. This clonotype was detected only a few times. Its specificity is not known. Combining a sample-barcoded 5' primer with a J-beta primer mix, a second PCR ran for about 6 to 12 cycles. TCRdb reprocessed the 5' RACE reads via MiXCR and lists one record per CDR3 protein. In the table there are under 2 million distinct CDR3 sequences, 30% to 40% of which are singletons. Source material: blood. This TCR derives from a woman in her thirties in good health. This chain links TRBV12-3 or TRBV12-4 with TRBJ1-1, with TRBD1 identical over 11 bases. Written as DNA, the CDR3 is TGTGCCAGCGGGGACAGGGGGGAGAACACTGAAGCTTTCTTT. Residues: CASGDRGENTEAFF.